This T cell receptor beta chain was obtained from a study of CD8+ T cells in alopecia areata (dated 2018 in TCRdb). At the level of the whole study: The treated patients took part in an open-label pilot trial in which moderate-to-severe alopecia areata was treated with oral tofacitinib at 5 to 10 mg twice daily. Patients stayed on tofacitinib for 6 to 18 months and then had 6 months of follow-up off drug so that delayed response and recurrence could be assessed. In treated patients, disease severity was measured using the SALT score, which gives the percentage of scalp surface area affected. High-throughput TCRbeta sequencing was used to examine T cell clonal expansion in alopecia areata in both the C3H/HeJ mouse model and human patients. Scalp tissue and sorted CD4+ and CD8+ peripheral blood T cells from patchy and totalis/universalis alopecia areata patients and from healthy controls were covered by human TCRbeta sequencing. Biopsies were taken from tofacitinib-treated patients at baseline and at 4 and 24 weeks of treatment, and a later scalp biopsy was taken in several of the tofacitinib-treated patients. Scalp clonality was compared among normal scalp (n=4), patchy alopecia areata scalp (n=8), and alopecia totalis/universalis scalp (n=8). RNA was obtained with the PAXgene miRNA kit for fixed scalp, the miRNeasy kit for PBMCs, and the RNeasy kit for mouse skin. Amplification of TCRbeta CDR3 regions was done by immunoSEQ multiplex PCR using 35 Vbeta forward primers and 13 Jbeta reverse primers.

Of note for this clone: It lacks a known antigen. Qualities for individual bases were not recorded, and no much larger clone is one base off.

The method behind the library was the immunoSEQ multiplex PCR assay. For TCR sequencing, RNA was extracted from every sample and reverse transcribed into cDNA to serve as template. First-strand cDNA was synthesized with SuperScript III using a 2:1 mix of oligo-dT and random hexamers. Amplification bias was assessed with a synthetic immune receptor repertoire, and residual bias was removed computationally. Under the source paper's analysis protocol: Raw reads were preprocessed to remove errors, and CDR3 was defined by IMGT conventions from the conserved cysteine to phenylalanine. Clonality was computed by normalizing Shannon entropy by log2 of the number of productive unique TCRs and subtracting the result from 1. Whether scalp clones were CD4 or CD8 was inferred by matching scalp TCRbeta sequences against CD4 and CD8 repertoires sorted from blood. This is the immuneACCESS table as TCRdb keeps it, with only in-frame sequences that have V and J called. A part of the clones is gone; compared with another copy, unresolved V genes explain less than half, and the rest is unexplained. V and J calls and clone size come straight from that table; D and trimming were deduced from the DNA. The sample records 150,000 or so clones, roughly 52% of which are singletons. About 16% of the sample is taken by the ten largest.

Overall study outcomes, separate from this receptor: During tofacitinib treatment, many expanded lesional clones stuck around in both scalp and blood, and this persistence may partly explain why relapse happens after treatment is stopped. Compared with mice, TCR sequences shared between patients were less clear, possibly partly because of HLA diversity across the patient population. Tofacitinib significantly decreased scalp clonality and the number of expanded CD8+ clones among the top 100 scalp clones. Unlike mouse skin, where gammadelta T cells dominate, normal human skin contains resident alphabeta T cells that get sequenced too, which complicates analysis of the scalp TCR repertoire. Because the treated cohort was small and had only one nonresponder, larger studies are needed to examine links between baseline CD8+ expansion and response. Higher clonality and more expanded CD8+ clones were observed in lesional scalp than in normal scalp, particularly in alopecia totalis/universalis, a finding suggestive of antigenic drive.

According to the study, the label for this sample's time point signals: 4 weeks on oral tofacitinib. The treatment or condition label, read with the paper, signifies: oral pan-JAK inhibitor, 5-10 mg twice daily. Peripheral blood and lesional scalp punch biopsies were obtained from patients with alopecia areata. After PBMCs were isolated by density centrifugation and stained for CD3, CD4 and CD8, a FACSAria was used to sort CD4+ and CD8+ T cells. The V end gives up 5 bases and the J end 3 bases, leaving 13 bases in the junction not matched to a gene. Reading from cysteine to phenylalanine, the CDR3 counts 16 amino acids. The entry retains the CDR3 DNA only, 48 bases that are in frame from base 1. The germline V gene supplies CDR1 SGHVS and CDR2 FQNEAQ.

In this chain, TRBV7-8 is recombined with TRBJ2-7; the junction holds 7 bases that match TRBD1. Sequenced here: CD8+ T cells sorted from blood, sampled at week 4, from a patient treated with tofacitinib. The sequence derives from a human donor with alopecia areata. The CDR3 protein sequence reads: CASSTFPGQTYYEQYF. The DNA sequence reads TGTGCCAGCAGCACCTTTCCGGGACAGACTTACTACGAGCAGTACTTC.